Shown below are 2 T cell receptor beta chains from a single sample sequenced in a study of blood T cell repertoires in COVID-19. Sequencing used immunoSEQ multiplex PCR; TCRdb keeps in-frame clones, though not all of them. The sample records under 250,000 clones, approximately 77% being singletons. Specimen: peripheral blood. The receptors stem from an elderly woman with acute or convalescent COVID-19.

This clone has more than one count but fewer than ten. The chain recombines TRBV11-3 with TRBJ1-2; TRBD1 is a possible D gene (6 bases). The V gene's germline CDR1 is SGHNT and CDR2 YENEEA. The CDR3 contains 14 residues. Trimming shortened V by 2 bases and J by 3 bases, and 10 bases separated the two germline ends. The CDR3 sequence is CASSLHRADYGYTF. Here the CDR3 DNA reads TGTGCCAGCAGCTTACACAGGGCCGACTATGGCTACACCTTC.

This sequence joins TRBV6-5 and TRBJ2-2, with 7 bases fitting TRBD2. V was pared by 2 bases and J by 2 bases, with 5 bases of the junction left unmatched. CDR1 and CDR2 from the germline V gene are MNHEY and SVGAGI. The CDR3 is made up of 16 amino acids. CDR3 amino acids: CASSYLLAANTGELFF. The CDR3 DNA sequence: TGTGCCAGCAGTTACCTTCTAGCGGCTAACACCGGGGAGCTGTTTTTT.